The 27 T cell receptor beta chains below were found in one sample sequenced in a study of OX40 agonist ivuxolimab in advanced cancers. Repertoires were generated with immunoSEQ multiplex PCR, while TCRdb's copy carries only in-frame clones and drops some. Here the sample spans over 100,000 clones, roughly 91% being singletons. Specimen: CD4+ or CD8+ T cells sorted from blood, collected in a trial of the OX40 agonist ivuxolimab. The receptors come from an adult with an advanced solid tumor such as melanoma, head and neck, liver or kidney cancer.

In nucleotides, the CDR3 is TGTGCCAGCAGTTTTCGAGGGATGAACACTGAAGCTTTCTTT. Amino acids: CASSFRGMNTEAFF. The rearrangement joins TRBV27 to TRBJ1-1; no clear D gene. CDR3 length: 14 residues. The V and J ends lost 3 bases and 0 bases respectively, with 8 bases between them. Germline CDR1 and CDR2: MNHEY and SMNVEV (reference sequence).

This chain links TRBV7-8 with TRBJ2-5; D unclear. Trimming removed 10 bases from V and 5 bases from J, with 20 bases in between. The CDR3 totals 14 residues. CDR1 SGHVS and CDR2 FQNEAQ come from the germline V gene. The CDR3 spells CAIGLIAQGETQYF. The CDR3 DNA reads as TGTGCCATTGGTTTGATAGCCCAAGGGGAGACCCAGTACTTC. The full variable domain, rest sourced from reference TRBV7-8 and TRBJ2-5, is GAGVSQSPRYKVAKRGQDVALRCDPISGHVSLFWYQQALGQGPEFLTYFQNEAQLDKSGLPSDRFFAERPEGSVSTLKIQRTQQEDSAVYLCAIGLIAQGETQYFGPGTRLLVL.

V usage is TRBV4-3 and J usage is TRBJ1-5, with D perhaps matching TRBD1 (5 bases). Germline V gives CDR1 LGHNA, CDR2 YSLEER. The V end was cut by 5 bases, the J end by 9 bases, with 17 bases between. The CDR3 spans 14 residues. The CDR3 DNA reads TGCGCCAGCAGCTTCTGGGCAGGGTCAATGCCCCAGCATTTT. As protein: CASSFWAGSMPQHF.

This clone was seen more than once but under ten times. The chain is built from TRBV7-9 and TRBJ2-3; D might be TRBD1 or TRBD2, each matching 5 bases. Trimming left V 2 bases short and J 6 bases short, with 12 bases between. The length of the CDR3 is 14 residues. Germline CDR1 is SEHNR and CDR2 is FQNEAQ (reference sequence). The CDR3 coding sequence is TGTGCCAGCAGCTTACACATGAGGGGCGATACGCAGTATTTT. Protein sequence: CASSLHMRGDTQYF.

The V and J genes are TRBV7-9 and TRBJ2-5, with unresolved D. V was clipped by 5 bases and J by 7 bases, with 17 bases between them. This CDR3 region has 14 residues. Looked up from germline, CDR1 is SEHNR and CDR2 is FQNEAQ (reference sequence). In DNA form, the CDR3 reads TGTGCCAGCAGCGTTACTAACGACCTCGGGACCCAGTACTTC. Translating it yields CASSVTNDLGTQYF.

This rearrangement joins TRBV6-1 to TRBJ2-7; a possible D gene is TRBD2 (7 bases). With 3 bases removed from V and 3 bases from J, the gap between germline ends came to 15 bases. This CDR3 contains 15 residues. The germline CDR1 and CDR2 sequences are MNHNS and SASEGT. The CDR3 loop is CASSDGGHLIYEQYF. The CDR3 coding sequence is TGTGCCAGCAGTGACGGGGGGCATTTAATCTACGAGCAGTACTTC.

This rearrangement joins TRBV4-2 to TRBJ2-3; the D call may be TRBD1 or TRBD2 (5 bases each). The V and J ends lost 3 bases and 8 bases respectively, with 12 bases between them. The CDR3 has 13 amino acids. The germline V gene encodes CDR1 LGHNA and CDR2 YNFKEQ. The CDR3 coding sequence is TGTGCCAGCAGCCAGGCCGGGACGAGTACGCAGTATTTT. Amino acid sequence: CASSQAGTSTQYF.

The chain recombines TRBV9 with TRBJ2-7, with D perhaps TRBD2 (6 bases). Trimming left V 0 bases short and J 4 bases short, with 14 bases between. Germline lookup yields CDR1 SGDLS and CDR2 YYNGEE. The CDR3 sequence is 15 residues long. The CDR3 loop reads CASSVGGVFPYEQYF. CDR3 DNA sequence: TGTGCCAGCAGCGTAGGGGGGGTCTTCCCATACGAGCAGTACTTC.

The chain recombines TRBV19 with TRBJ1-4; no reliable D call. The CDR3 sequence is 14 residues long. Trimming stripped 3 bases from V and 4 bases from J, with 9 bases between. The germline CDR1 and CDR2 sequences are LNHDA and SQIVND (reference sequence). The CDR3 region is CASSIGLYNEKLFF. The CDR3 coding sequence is TGTGCCAGTAGTATCGGACTGTATAATGAAAAACTGTTTTTT.

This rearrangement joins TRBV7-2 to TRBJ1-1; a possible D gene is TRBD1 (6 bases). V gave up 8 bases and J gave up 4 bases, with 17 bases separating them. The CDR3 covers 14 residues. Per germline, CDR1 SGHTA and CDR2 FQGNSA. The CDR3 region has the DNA TGTGCCAGCTTCCGGACAGCCATGACCACTGAAGCTTTCTTT. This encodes CASFRTAMTTEAFF.

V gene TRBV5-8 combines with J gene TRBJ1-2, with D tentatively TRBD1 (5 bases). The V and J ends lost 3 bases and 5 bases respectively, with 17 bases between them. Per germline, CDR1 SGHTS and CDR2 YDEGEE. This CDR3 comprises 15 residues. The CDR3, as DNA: TGTGCCAGCAGCTCAAACCCCGGGACGCAATATGGCTACACCTTC. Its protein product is CASSSNPGTQYGYTF.

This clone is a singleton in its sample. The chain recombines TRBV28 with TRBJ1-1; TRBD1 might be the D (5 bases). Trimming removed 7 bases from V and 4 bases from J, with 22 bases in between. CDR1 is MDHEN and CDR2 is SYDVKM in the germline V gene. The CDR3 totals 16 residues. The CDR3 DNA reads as TGTGCCAGCACCCCTCGGCAGGGACCTCCCCCCACTGAAGCTTTCTTT. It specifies CASTPRQGPPPTEAFF.

CDR3 nucleotides: TGCGCCAGCAGCTTTGCAGACTTGTCTGCCTACAATGAGCAGTTCTTC. It yields the protein CASSFADLSAYNEQFF. The chain uses TRBV5-1 and TRBJ2-1; D is uncertain. Germline loops: CDR1 SGHRS, CDR2 YFSETQ. The CDR3 covers 16 residues. V lost 2 bases and J lost 2, with 14 bases in between.

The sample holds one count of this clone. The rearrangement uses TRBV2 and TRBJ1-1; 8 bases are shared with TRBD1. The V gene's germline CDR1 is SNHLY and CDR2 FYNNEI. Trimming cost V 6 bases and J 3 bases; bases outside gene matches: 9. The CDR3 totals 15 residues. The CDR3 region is CASSAYGQGDTEAFF. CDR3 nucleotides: TGTGCCAGCAGCGCCTACGGACAGGGAGACACTGAAGCTTTCTTT.

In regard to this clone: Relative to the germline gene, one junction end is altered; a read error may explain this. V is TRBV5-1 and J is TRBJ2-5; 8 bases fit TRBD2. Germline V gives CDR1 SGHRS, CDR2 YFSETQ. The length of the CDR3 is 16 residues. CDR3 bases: TGCGCCCGCAGCTTGGCGGGGGGCGGAGGCGGGGAGACCCAGTACTTC. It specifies CARSLAGGGGGETQYF. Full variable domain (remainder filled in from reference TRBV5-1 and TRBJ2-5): KAGVTQTPRYLIKTRGQQVTLSCSPISGHRSVSWYQQTPGQGLQFLFEYFSETQRNKGNFPGRFSGRQFSNSRSEMNVSTLELGDSALYLCARSLAGGGGGETQYFGPGTRLLVL.

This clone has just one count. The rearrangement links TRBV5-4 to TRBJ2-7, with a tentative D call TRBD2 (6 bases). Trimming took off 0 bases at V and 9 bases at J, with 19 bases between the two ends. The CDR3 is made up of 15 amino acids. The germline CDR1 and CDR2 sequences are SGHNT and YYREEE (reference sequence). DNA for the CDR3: TGTGCCAGCAGCTTGGGGGGAGCTGGGGGGTCGGCGCAGTACTTC. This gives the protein CASSLGGAGGSAQYF.

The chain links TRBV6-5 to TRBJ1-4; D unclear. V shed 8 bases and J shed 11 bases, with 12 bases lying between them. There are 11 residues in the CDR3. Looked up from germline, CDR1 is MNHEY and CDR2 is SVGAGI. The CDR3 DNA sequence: TGTGCCAGCGGACCGGAGTTGAAACTGTTTTTT. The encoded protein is CASGPELKLFF.

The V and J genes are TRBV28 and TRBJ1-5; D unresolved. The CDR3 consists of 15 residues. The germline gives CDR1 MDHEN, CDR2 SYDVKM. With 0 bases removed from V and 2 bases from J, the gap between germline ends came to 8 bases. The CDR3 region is CASSLWLVGNQPQHF. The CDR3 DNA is TGTGCCAGCAGTTTATGGCTGGTCGGCAATCAGCCCCAGCATTTT.

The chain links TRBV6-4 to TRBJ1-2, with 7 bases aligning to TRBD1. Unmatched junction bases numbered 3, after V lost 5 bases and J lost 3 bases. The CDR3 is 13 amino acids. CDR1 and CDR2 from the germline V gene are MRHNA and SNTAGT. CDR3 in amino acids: CASSSTGDYGYTF. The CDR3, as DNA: TGTGCCAGCAGTTCCACAGGGGACTATGGCTACACCTTC.

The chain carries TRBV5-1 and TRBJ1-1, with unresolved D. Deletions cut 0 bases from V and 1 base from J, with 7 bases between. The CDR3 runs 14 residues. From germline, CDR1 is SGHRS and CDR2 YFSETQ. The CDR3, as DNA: TGCGCCAGCAGCTTGGGTCCCGAGAACACTGAAGCTTTCTTT. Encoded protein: CASSLGPENTEAFF.

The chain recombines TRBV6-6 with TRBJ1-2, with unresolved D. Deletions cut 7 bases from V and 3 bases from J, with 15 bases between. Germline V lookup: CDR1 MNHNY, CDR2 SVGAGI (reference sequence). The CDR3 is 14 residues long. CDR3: CASTHQITDYGYTF. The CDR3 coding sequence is TGTGCCAGCACCCATCAAATCACGGACTATGGCTACACCTTC.

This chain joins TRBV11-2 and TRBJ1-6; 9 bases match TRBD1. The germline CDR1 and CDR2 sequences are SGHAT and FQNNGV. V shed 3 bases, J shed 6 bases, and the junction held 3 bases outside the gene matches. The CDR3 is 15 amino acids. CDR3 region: CASSLTGQGNSPLHF. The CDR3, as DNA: TGTGCCAGCAGCTTGACGGGACAGGGTAATTCACCCCTCCACTTT.

For the CDR3, the DNA is TGTGCCAGTAGTATAGGAGGTCCCTTCAACACCGGGGAGCTGTTTTTT. This translates into CASSIGGPFNTGELFF. The rearrangement joins TRBV19 to TRBJ2-2, with unresolved D. CDR3 size: 16 residues. Between the trimmed V and J ends, which lost 1 base and 2 bases, there was a span of 11 bases. Germline V gene sequence: CDR1 LNHDA, CDR2 SQIVND (reference sequence).

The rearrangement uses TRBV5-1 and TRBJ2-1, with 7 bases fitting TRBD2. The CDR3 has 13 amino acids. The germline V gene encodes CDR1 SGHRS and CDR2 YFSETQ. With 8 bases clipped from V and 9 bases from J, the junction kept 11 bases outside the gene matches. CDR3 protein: CASNQWEGIEQFF. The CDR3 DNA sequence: TGCGCCAGTAATCAGTGGGAGGGTATTGAGCAGTTCTTC.

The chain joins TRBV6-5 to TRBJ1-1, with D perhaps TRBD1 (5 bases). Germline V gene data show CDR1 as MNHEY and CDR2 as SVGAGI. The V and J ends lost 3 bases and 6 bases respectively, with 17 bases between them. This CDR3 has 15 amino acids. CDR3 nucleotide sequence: TGTGCCAGCAGTTATAGTGGGGGAATCGTCGCTGAAGCTTTCTTT. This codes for CASSYSGGIVAEAFF.

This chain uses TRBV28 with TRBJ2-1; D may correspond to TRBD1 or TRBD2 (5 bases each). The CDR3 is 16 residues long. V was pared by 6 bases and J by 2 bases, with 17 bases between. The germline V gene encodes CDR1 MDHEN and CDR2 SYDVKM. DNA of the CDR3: TGTGCCAGCAGCGCCCCCGGGATGGGGCCCTACAATGAGCAGTTCTTC. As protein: CASSAPGMGPYNEQFF.

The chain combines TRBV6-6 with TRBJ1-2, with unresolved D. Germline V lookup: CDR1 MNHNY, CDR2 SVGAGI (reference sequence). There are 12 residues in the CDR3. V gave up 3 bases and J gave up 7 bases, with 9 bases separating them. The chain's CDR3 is CASSYGGSGYTF. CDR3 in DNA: TGTGCCAGCAGTTATGGAGGGAGTGGCTACACCTTC.